The 29 T cell receptor beta chains given below trace back to one sample, sequenced in a study of blood T cells in healthy people across ages. A J-beta primer mix and a sample-barcoded 5' primer were used in a second PCR of about 7 to 12 cycles. Via MiXCR, TCRdb re-called the 5' RACE reads, giving one row per CDR3 protein. The repertoire consists of approximately 2,000,000 distinct CDR3 sequences, with approximately 39% occurring once and the leading ten covering 20% to 25%. Sequencing input: blood. All receptors come from a human donor in good health.

This sequence joins TRBV4-3 and TRBJ1-4; 7 bases are shared with TRBD1. V lost 0 bases and J lost 4; bases outside the gene matches: 5. The CDR3 is 16 amino acids. Germline loops: CDR1 LGHNA, CDR2 YSLEER. The chain's CDR3 is CASSQDDRVGNEKLFF. The CDR3 nucleotides read TGCGCCAGCAGCCAAGACGACAGGGTTGGTAATGAAAAACTGTTTTTT.

This clonotype has just a few counts. The J gene is TRBJ1-2, the V gene TRBV12-3 or TRBV12-4; TRBD1 matches 7 bases. With V trimmed by 3 bases and J by 3 bases, 10 bases remained unmatched. The CDR3 sequence is 16 residues long. CDR3 DNA sequence: TGTGCCAGCAGTTTTCACAGGGGAGGGAATGACTATGGCTACACCTTC. As protein: CASSFHRGGNDYGYTF.

This clonotype was observed at least ten times. J is TRBJ1-2 and V is TRBV9, with D tentatively TRBD1 (5 bases). Germline V CDR1 and CDR2: SGDLS, YYNGEE. V lost 0 bases to trimming and J lost 2 bases, with 17 bases between them. The CDR3 extends over 17 amino acids. DNA of the CDR3: TGTGCCAGCAGCGTAGACCCAAACTACGGGACCAACTATGGCTACACCTTC. It yields the protein CASSVDPNYGTNYGYTF.

This clonotype was found a few times. The chain uses TRBV20-1 and TRBJ2-3, with D tentatively TRBD1 or TRBD2 (5 bases each). V dropped 6 bases and J dropped 3 bases, with 10 bases sitting between them. CDR3 length: 12 residues. Germline V gene lookup returns CDR1 DFQATT and CDR2 SNEGSKA (reference sequence). The CDR3 bases are TGCAGTGCGAGGGGACGGACAGATACGCAGTATTTT. Translation gives CSARGRTDTQYF.

The gene calls are TRBV27 and TRBJ2-7, with D unresolved. CDR1 is MNHEY and CDR2 is SMNVEV in the germline V gene (reference sequence). Trimming took off 3 bases at V and 0 bases at J, with 9 bases between the two ends. The CDR3 is made up of 14 amino acids. The CDR3 loop is CASSFLGSSYEQYF. Here the CDR3 DNA reads TGTGCCAGCAGTTTTCTGGGCAGCTCCTACGAGCAGTACTTC.

The sample holds a few counts of this clonotype. The chain combines TRBV7-9 with TRBJ2-1, with D possibly TRBD1 on 5 matching bases. CDR3 length: 14 residues. The germline gives CDR1 SEHNR, CDR2 FQNEAQ (reference sequence). The V end was cut by 1 base, the J end by 2 bases, with 6 bases between. CDR3 sequence reads: CASSLGTPYNEQFF. CDR3 bases: TGTGCCAGCAGCTTAGGGACACCCTACAATGAGCAGTTCTTC.

This clonotype appeared once. This chain joins TRBV20-1 and TRBJ2-1; 10 bases fit TRBD2. Trimming removed 6 bases from V and 8 bases from J; junction bases left unmatched: 13. Germline loops: CDR1 DFQATT, CDR2 SNEGSKA (reference sequence). The CDR3 is 15 amino acids. This chain's CDR3 is CSAPSGTSVFYEQFF. The CDR3 bases are TGCAGTGCCCCATCCGGGACTAGCGTGTTCTATGAGCAGTTCTTC.

The sample holds many counts of this clonotype. V gene TRBV11-2 combines with J gene TRBJ2-1; D is perhaps TRBD2 (5 bases). Trimming took off 1 base at V and 6 bases at J, with 7 bases between the two ends. The CDR3 length is 13 residues. Germline loops: CDR1 SGHAT, CDR2 FQNNGV. The CDR3, as DNA: TGTGCCAGCAGCTTAGGAGGGATCAATGAGCAGTTCTTC. It codes for CASSLGGINEQFF.

A word on this clonotype: An end of the junction does not agree with germline; a read error may underlie this. The chain recombines TRBV7-9 with TRBJ2-3; D might be TRBD2 (6 bases). The CDR3 loop spans 19 amino acids. Germline V CDR1 and CDR2: SEHNR, FQNEAQ (reference sequence). CDR3 DNA sequence: TGTGCCAGCAGACCTCGGAGGCGGGGCCGGGACCAAGACACAGGTACGCAGTATTTT. It specifies CASRPRRRGRDQDTGTQYF.

J is TRBJ1-1 and V is TRBV13; D is undetermined. From germline, CDR1 is PRHDT and CDR2 FYEKMQ (reference sequence). The CDR3 is made up of 12 amino acids. V was trimmed by 4 bases and J by 10 bases, leaving 13 bases between them. This CDR3 reads CASSSSIVPAFF. CDR3 nucleotide sequence: TGTGCCAGCAGCTCCTCCATAGTTCCAGCTTTCTTT.

The J gene is TRBJ2-1, the V gene TRBV20-1; D might be TRBD2 (6 bases). The CDR3 is made up of 17 amino acids. CDR1 is DFQATT, CDR2 SNEGSKA, per germline (reference sequence). Between the trimmed V and J ends, which lost 1 base and 4 bases, there was a span of 20 bases. CDR3 amino acids: CSARAKRVRRIYNEQFF. In DNA, the CDR3 is TGCAGTGCTAGAGCGAAGCGGGTTCGAAGAATTTACAATGAGCAGTTCTTC.

This clonotype was counted many times. V is TRBV7-9 and J is TRBJ1-2; D is unresolved. Looked up from germline, CDR1 is SEHNR and CDR2 is FQNEAQ (reference sequence). V was trimmed by 8 bases and J by 2 bases, leaving 18 bases between them. CDR3 length: 15 amino acids. The CDR3 here is CASEESGSLNYGYTF. In DNA form, the CDR3 reads TGTGCCAGCGAAGAATCGGGATCTTTAAACTATGGCTACACCTTC.

The chain combines TRBV5-1 with TRBJ1-2; 7 bases are a match to TRBD1. The V and J ends lost 4 bases and 5 bases, in that order; junction bases with no gene match: 8. Germline V lookup: CDR1 SGHRS, CDR2 YFSETQ. CDR3 length: 14 residues. The CDR3 loop reads CASSPEGQSYGYTF. The CDR3 DNA is TGCGCCAGCAGCCCAGAGGGACAGAGTTATGGCTACACCTTC.

The chain has TRBV5-1 and TRBJ2-3; no definite D call. The CDR3 consists of 14 residues. V shed 6 bases and J shed 8 bases, with 19 bases lying between them. The germline gives CDR1 SGHRS, CDR2 YFSETQ. The CDR3 sequence is CASKALALAGTQYF. DNA for the CDR3: TGCGCCAGCAAGGCCCTCGCCTTGGCAGGTACGCAGTATTTT.

Comments on this clonotype: At one end the junction does not follow the germline gene, possibly because of a read error. The chain links TRBV7-2 to TRBJ2-1; 9 positions agree with TRBD1. In germline, CDR1 is SGHTA, CDR2 FQGNSA. This CDR3 region has 15 residues. Here the CDR3 reads CASSPGTGTYDEQFF. The CDR3 DNA reads as TGTGCCAGCAGCCCTGGGACAGGGACCTACGATGAGCAGTTCTTC.

The chain combines TRBV20-1 with TRBJ1-4, with 9 positions matching TRBD1. This CDR3 is 17 amino acids long. Germline V CDR1 and CDR2: DFQATT, SNEGSKA (reference sequence). J gave up 0 bases and V 5 bases, and 10 bases lay outside the gene matches. The CDR3 loop reads CSAQDRGPSATNEKLFF. CDR3 DNA: TGCAGTGCTCAGGACAGGGGCCCAAGTGCAACTAATGAAAAACTGTTTTTT.

This sequence joins TRBV10-3 and TRBJ2-7; perhaps D is TRBD1 or TRBD2 (5 bases each). Per the germline V gene, CDR1 is ENHRY and CDR2 is SYGVKD. Trimming shortened V by 4 bases and J by 3 bases, and 13 bases separated the two germline ends. This CDR3 is 14 amino acids long. The CDR3 DNA sequence: TGTGCCATCAGTGGGAGGACATCCCACTACGAGCAGTACTTC. Translation gives CAISGRTSHYEQYF.

The CDR3 loop reads CASSPGALGGTDTQYF. In nucleotides, the CDR3 is TGTGCCAGCAGCCCCGGGGCTCTGGGAGGTACAGATACGCAGTATTTT. The chain couples TRBV7-2 to TRBJ2-3, with D perhaps matching TRBD2 (6 bases). The germline V gene encodes CDR1 SGHTA and CDR2 FQGNSA. V was pared by 5 bases and J by 3 bases, with 18 bases between. The CDR3 sequence is 16 residues long.

This clonotype was found many times. This chain joins TRBV5-1 and TRBJ2-7; no definite D call. In germline, CDR1 is SGHRS, CDR2 YFSETQ. V was trimmed by 2 bases and J by 3 bases, leaving 12 bases between them. This CDR3 region has 14 residues. The CDR3 DNA reads TGCGCCAGCAGCTTCTCTGGCACCAGCTACGAGCAGTACTTC. Translation: CASSFSGTSYEQYF.

This clonotype was counted between two and nine times. This chain links TRBV9 with TRBJ2-5; TRBD2 matches at 7 bases. Germline loops: CDR1 SGDLS, CDR2 YYNGEE. The CDR3 length is 11 residues. V was clipped by 5 bases and J by 11 bases; unmatched bases: 6. CDR3 nucleotide sequence: TGTGCCAGCAGACTATGGGAGGGGCAGTACTTC. This encodes CASRLWEGQYF.

This clonotype has just a few counts. The CDR3, as DNA: TGTGCCAGCAGTTTATCGCACAGGGAAATAGTAGATACGCAGTATTTT. This encodes CASSLSHREIVDTQYF. V and J are TRBV27 and TRBJ2-3; D may be TRBD1 (6 bases). CDR3 length: 16 amino acids. The germline V and J ends were trimmed by 0 bases and 5 bases, with 15 bases remaining between them. From germline, CDR1 is MNHEY and CDR2 SMNVEV (reference sequence).

The rearrangement links TRBV12-3 or TRBV12-4 to TRBJ2-1, with 7 positions matching TRBD2. V was pared by 7 bases and J by 4 bases, with 10 bases of the junction left unmatched. The CDR3 loop spans 15 amino acids. CDR3 region: CASTPSSGAYNEQFF. The CDR3 coding sequence is TGTGCCAGCACCCCATCTAGCGGCGCGTACAATGAGCAGTTCTTC.

This clonotype was picked up a small number of times. The chain is built from TRBV7-3 and TRBJ2-5; 7 nucleotides align to TRBD2. In germline, CDR1 is SGHTA, CDR2 FQGTGA. The CDR3 has 15 amino acids. With 2 bases clipped from V and 5 bases from J, the junction kept 8 bases outside the gene matches. The CDR3 nucleotides are TGTGCCAGCAGCTTATCGGTGACTAGCATCGAGACCCAGTACTTC. Protein sequence: CASSLSVTSIETQYF.

This chain joins TRBV5-1 and TRBJ2-4, with D possibly TRBD1 on 5 matching bases. With the DNA end fitting TRBJ2-7 better, the J assignment may be wrong. Per the germline V gene, CDR1 is SGHRS and CDR2 is YFSETQ. This CDR3 spans 14 amino acids. CDR3 sequence reads: CASSPQDSFYEQYF. In DNA, the CDR3 is TGCGCCAGCAGCCCACAGGATTCATTCTACGAGCAGTACTTC.

V is TRBV28 and J is TRBJ2-3; 9 bases are shared with TRBD2. Germline assignment: CDR1 MDHEN and CDR2 SYDVKM. This CDR3 has 14 residues. The junction had 5 bases not matched to a gene; V was cut back by 6 bases and J by 4 bases. This CDR3 is CASRERGVADTQYF. DNA of the CDR3: TGTGCCAGCAGGGAGCGGGGGGTTGCAGATACGCAGTATTTT.

This chain links TRBV14 with TRBJ2-1; 14 bases agree with TRBD2. The CDR3 is 15 residues long. Germline CDR1 SGHDN, CDR2 FVKESK. J gave up 12 bases and V 5 bases, and 9 bases lay outside the gene matches. The CDR3: CASSGLAGGPWRQFF. DNA of the CDR3: TGTGCCAGCAGCGGACTAGCGGGGGGCCCTTGGAGGCAGTTCTTC.

The chain uses TRBV12-3 or TRBV12-4 and TRBJ2-3; TRBD2 matches at 8 bases. J lost 1 base, V lost 6 bases, and 9 bases had no gene match. CDR3 length: 16 amino acids. The CDR3 region is CASSPVGRGGTDTQYF. The CDR3 coding sequence is TGTGCCAGCAGCCCCGTAGGGCGGGGGGGCACAGATACGCAGTATTTT.

The genes are TRBV20-1 and TRBJ1-5, with D hard to call. The length of the CDR3 is 13 residues. Germline CDR1 and CDR2: DFQATT and SNEGSKA (reference sequence). The V end lost 6 bases, the J end lost 6 bases, and 15 bases lay between the germline ends. The CDR3 here is CSACQGFSQPQHF. CDR3 sequence (DNA): TGCAGTGCCTGCCAAGGGTTCTCTCAGCCCCAGCATTTT.

Remarks on this clonotype: This may stem from a read error, because a much larger clone lies one nucleotide away. The chain couples TRBV7-2 to TRBJ2-1; D perhaps matches TRBD2 (5 bases). Germline lookup yields CDR1 SGHTA and CDR2 FQGNSA. The CDR3 is 15 amino acids. The CDR3: CASGLVPFAGNEQFF. As DNA, the CDR3 is TGTGCCAGCGGCTTAGTTCCGTTCGCGGGCAATGAGCAGTTCTTC.